This T cell receptor beta chain was identified in a study of chemoradiotherapy in HPV16-positive cancers. Using immunoSEQ multiplex PCR, the repertoire was profiled, and TCRdb retains in-frame clones only, with some absent. The data show some 29,000 clones, over 90% seen once. Germline CDR1 reads SNHLY; CDR2 reads FYNNEI. CDR3 length equals 14 residues. The V gene end was trimmed by 6 bases and the J gene end by 7 bases; junction bases not matched to a gene: 7. The receptor comes from a human donor with HPV-associated anogenital cancer. This chain connects TRBV2 to TRBJ2-1; TRBD1 matches at 9 bases. This specimen consisted of blood, obtained from a patient who underwent chemoradiotherapy. The CDR3 here is CASRKDRGWNEQFF. CDR3 DNA sequence: TGTGCCAGCAGAAAAGACAGGGGGTGGAATGAGCAGTTCTTC. The whole variable domain, filled in from reference TRBV2 and TRBJ2-1, reads EPEVTQTPSHQVTQMGQEVILRCVPISNHLYFYWYRQILGQKVEFLVSFYNNEISEKSEIFDDQFSVERPDGSNFTLKIRSTKLEDSAMYFCASRKDRGWNEQFFGPGTRLTVL.